This T cell receptor (beta chain) was identified in a study of radiotherapy plus CTLA-4 blockade in lung cancer (dated 2018 in TCRdb). Describing the broader study: Among the enrolled patients, about 19% had an objective response, and roughly 30% reached disease control.

Focal radiation therapy combined with CTLA-4 blockade (ipilimumab) was tested in patients with chemo-refractory metastatic non-small-cell lung cancer. The study at large found these results: The strongest predictors of response were reported to be early dynamic shifts in blood T cell clones along with a rise in serum interferon-beta following radiation. After treatment with radiotherapy and ipilimumab, TCR clones that originated in tumors expanded in peripheral blood.

The receptor library was made with the immunoSEQ multiplex PCR assay. TCRdb provides this immuneACCESS table in a form limited to in-frame rearrangements. Some clones are lacking; in checked studies, under half of them reflect an unresolved V gene, and why the rest are absent is not known. The sample table shows tens of thousands of clones, and approximately 80% are seen once. The ten largest account for approximately 25% of the sample. The CDR3 holds 16 amino acids from the cysteine to the phenylalanine. Only the CDR3 DNA is retained, 48 bases long and in frame from the first base. The germline V end is reduced by 2 bases and the J end by 6 bases; junction bases left unmatched: 9. As encoded in the germline V gene, CDR1 is MDHEN while CDR2 is SYDVKM. This clone turned up a few times. There is no known antigen for this receptor. No clone much larger than this one lies a single base away; base qualities are absent.

The origin of this receptor is a human donor with non-small cell lung cancer that progressed on radiotherapy plus ipilimumab. The sample here was peripheral blood, taken from a patient treated with radiotherapy plus ipilimumab. The chain is made from TRBV28 and TRBJ2-1; 8 central bases correspond to TRBD1. The DNA sequence is as follows: TGTGCCAGCAGTTTACTCCAGGGGGCGCCGGGCAATGAGCAGTTCTTC. This translates into CASSLLQGAPGNEQFF.